This TCR beta chain comes out of a study of T cells in Graves' hyperthyroidism and ophthalmopathy. Study information: Sampling of peripheral blood happened at initial diagnosis, prior to any treatment.

This clonotype was observed a few times. Its specificity is not known. Not enrolled were patients with uncontrolled infection, other autoimmune disease, pregnancy or lactation. Study-level findings and limits: Blood also showed most of the thyroid clonotypes that were expanded above 0.001. Ophthalmopathy was model-predicted a median roughly 6.2 months pre-onset.

This CDR3 is built from 18 residues. CDR1 is SGHVS, CDR2 FQNEAQ, per germline. Trimming cost V 5 bases and J 2 bases, with 22 bases left between them. Amplification yielded TCR beta CDR3 regions, with RNA transcripts as the source. When the TCR CDR3 underwent first-round RT-PCR, the HTBI primer set was used. MiXCR, run by TCRdb on the multiplex PCR reads, gives a single entry per CDR3 protein. The top ten clones hold around 31% of a sample with around 700,000 distinct CDR3 sequences, about a third of them seen once. The material sequenced was blood. The chain uses TRBV7-8 and TRBJ1-5; weak D call: TRBD1 (5 bases). This receptor was identified in a woman aged 40 to 50 with Graves' hyperthyroidism. The CDR3 coding sequence is TGTGCCAGCAGCATTAACATATCTCCCGGGGGGGGCAATCAGCCCCAGCATTTT. It codes for CASSINISPGGGNQPQHF. The full variable domain, in which reference TRBV7-8 and TRBJ1-5 provide the parts outside the CDR3, is GAGVSQSPRYKVAKRGQDVALRCDPISGHVSLFWYQQALGQGPEFLTYFQNEAQLDKSGLPSDRFFAERPEGSVSTLKIQRTQQEDSAVYLCASSINISPGGGNQPQHFGDGTRLSIL.